These 6 T cell receptor beta chains originate from one sample sequenced in a study of OX40 agonist ivuxolimab in advanced cancers. The data were produced by immunoSEQ multiplex PCR, yet TCRdb's version contains in-frame clones alone and is incomplete. The table lists about 52,000 clones, roughly 80% of them singletons. Source: CD4+ or CD8+ T cells sorted from blood, taken in a trial of the OX40 agonist ivuxolimab. The source is an adult with an advanced solid tumor such as melanoma, head and neck, liver or kidney cancer.

The chain is built from TRBV19 and TRBJ2-2; D is uncertain. In germline, CDR1 is LNHDA, CDR2 SQIVND (reference sequence). V was clipped by 3 bases and J by 4 bases, with 6 bases between them. The length of the CDR3 is 13 residues. CDR3 region: CASSIQSTGELFF. CDR3 in DNA: TGTGCCAGTAGTATTCAATCCACCGGGGAGCTGTTTTTT.

This sequence joins TRBV7-9 and TRBJ2-3; D perhaps matches TRBD2 (6 bases). Germline V lookup: CDR1 SEHNR, CDR2 FQNEAQ (reference sequence). V lost 5 bases to trimming and J lost 6 bases, with 15 bases between them. This CDR3 comprises 14 residues. The CDR3 sequence: CASSHGKGGDTQYF. The CDR3 nucleotides read TGTGCCAGCAGCCACGGTAAAGGAGGGGATACGCAGTATTTT.

V gene TRBV29-1 combines with J gene TRBJ2-5; 8 nucleotides line up with TRBD1. This CDR3 has 14 amino acids. V trimming: 6 bases; J trimming: 4 bases; junction bases outside the gene matches: 10. Germline CDR1 is SQVTM and CDR2 is ANQGSEA. CDR3 coding DNA: TGCAGCGTAGCCGTAGACAGGGGAGCAGAGACCCAGTACTTC. Protein: CSVAVDRGAETQYF.

V and J are TRBV15 and TRBJ1-2; D possibly corresponds to TRBD1 (5 bases). In germline, CDR1 is LNHNV, CDR2 YYDKDF (reference sequence). The CDR3 length is 13 residues. Trimming removed 1 base from V and 8 bases from J, with 11 bases in between. The DNA for the CDR3 is TGTGCCACCAGCAGAGTTGGGGGTATAGGCTACACCTTC. Translation gives CATSRVGGIGYTF.

The CDR3 here is CASTPRPSGGNNEQFF. The DNA of the CDR3 is TGTGCCAGCACCCCCCGGCCTAGCGGGGGTAACAATGAGCAGTTCTTC. J is TRBJ2-1 and V is TRBV7-6; 10 bases agree with TRBD2. J lost 5 bases, V lost 7 bases, and 11 bases had no gene match. Looked up from germline, CDR1 is SGHVS and CDR2 is FNYEAQ. The length of the CDR3 is 16 residues.

The chain employs TRBV7-2 and TRBJ2-7; tentatively, D is TRBD2 (6 bases). Trimming took off 4 bases at V and 7 bases at J, with 11 bases between the two ends. This CDR3 contains 12 residues. The V gene's germline CDR1 is SGHTA and CDR2 FQGNSA. Here the CDR3 reads CASSSGGKEQYF. CDR3 nucleotide sequence: TGTGCCAGCAGCTCCGGGGGTAAAGAGCAGTACTTC.